This is a list of T cell receptor beta chains from one sample in a study of T cell repertoires in cytomegalovirus infection. TCRdb re-called the reads through MiXCR, storing one row per CDR3 protein. The repertoire holds fewer than 650,000 distinct CDR3 sequences, with under 45% as singletons. These TCRs are of unknown antigen specificity. The specimen was cultured PBMCs, collected from culture after CMV antigen stimulation. These receptor sequences come from a human donor in good health (CMV status not recorded). Some clones in this sample may be carry-over from other donors' samples. The CDR3 runs from the conserved cysteine through the conserved F or W. The order of the fields is CDR3 DNA, CDR3 protein, clone size, V gene, CDR3 length, J gene, D gene. A D gene is named only where the DNA matches it firmly. For some rows the clone size is stated as once, few or many, or as a class when expanded; others skip it.

CDR3 DNA: TGTGCCAGCAGTCCGGGACAGGGGGCCCCCGGGGAGCTGTTTTTT
CDR3 protein: CASSPGQGAPGELFF
clone size: few
V gene: TRBV12-3/TRBV12-4
CDR3 length: 15
J gene: TRBJ2-2
D gene: TRBD1

CDR3 DNA: TGTGCCAGCAGCGGGGGGGCCAGTTACTATGGCTACACCTTC
CDR3 protein: CASSGGASYYGYTF
clone size: NA
V gene: TRBV7-8
CDR3 length: 14
J gene: TRBJ1-2
D gene: NA

CDR3 DNA: TGTGCCAGCTGGACGGGAGTTGGTGAGCAGTTCTTC
CDR3 protein: CASWTGVGEQFF
clone size: NA
V gene: TRBV6-8
CDR3 length: 12
J gene: TRBJ2-1
D gene: NA

CDR3 DNA: TGTGCCAGCGGCGGGACAGGGGGCCCCTACGAGCAGTACTTC
CDR3 protein: CASGGTGGPYEQYF
clone size: NA
V gene: TRBV2
CDR3 length: 14
J gene: TRBJ2-7
D gene: TRBD1

CDR3 DNA: TGCAGTGCCCTACTAGGTCGAACGCAGTATTTT
CDR3 protein: CSALLGRTQYF
clone size: NA
V gene: TRBV20-1
CDR3 length: 11
J gene: TRBJ2-3
D gene: NA

CDR3 DNA: TGTGCCAGCAGCGGCCTTAGTCCCGACGGGGGGCCAACTGCCGTTAACTATGGCTACACCTTC
CDR3 protein: CASSGLSPDGGPTAVNYGYTF
clone size: many
V gene: TRBV7-2
CDR3 length: 21
J gene: TRBJ1-2
D gene: NA

CDR3 DNA: TGTGCCAGCAGCTTAAGACTAGCGGCAGCCTACGAGCAGTACTTC
CDR3 protein: CASSLRLAAAYEQYF
clone size: NA
V gene: TRBV7-2
CDR3 length: 15
J gene: TRBJ2-7
D gene: TRBD2

CDR3 DNA: TGTGCCAGCAGCCGGGTGGGGACCTCCTATAATTCACCCCTCCACTTT
CDR3 protein: CASSRVGTSYNSPLHF
clone size: many
V gene: TRBV7-2
CDR3 length: 16
J gene: TRBJ1-6
D gene: NA

CDR3 DNA: TGCAGTGCCGGGGGAGGGGGGCCAATTGGGGCACTATCCGAGCAGTACTTC
CDR3 protein: CSAGGGGPIGALSEQYF
clone size: few
V gene: TRBV20-1
CDR3 length: 17
J gene: TRBJ2-7
D gene: NA

CDR3 DNA: TGCAGGGGGCCTAGGTTCTCCTACAATGAGCAGTTCTTC
CDR3 protein: CRGPRFSYNEQFF
clone size: few
V gene: TRBV29-1
CDR3 length: 13
J gene: TRBJ2-1
D gene: NA

CDR3 DNA: TGTGCCAGCAGTTCGGGGGCCAGGTACAATGAGCAGTTCTTC
CDR3 protein: CASSSGARYNEQFF
clone size: few
V gene: TRBV12-3/TRBV12-4
CDR3 length: 14
J gene: TRBJ2-1
D gene: NA

CDR3 DNA: TGTGCCAGCGGGCCCTCGGGCAGCCCAGATACGCAGTATTTT
CDR3 protein: CASGPSGSPDTQYF
clone size: once
V gene: TRBV2
CDR3 length: 14
J gene: TRBJ2-3
D gene: NA

CDR3 DNA: TGTGCCACCCGGGGGGGGGACAGGGGGCATGGTTCACCCCTCCACTTT
CDR3 protein: CATRGGDRGHGSPLHF
clone size: few
V gene: TRBV7-2
CDR3 length: 16
J gene: TRBJ1-6
D gene: TRBD1

CDR3 DNA: TGTGCCAGCAGCCGCGGGCCTTTGGTCGGGCAGTATTTT
CDR3 protein: CASSRGPLVGQYF
clone size: NA
V gene: TRBV7-2
CDR3 length: 13
J gene: TRBJ2-3
D gene: NA

CDR3 DNA: TGTGCCAGCAGCTTATCTCCTCTAGCGGGAGGGATAGGAGGAGAGAAATACTTC
CDR3 protein: CASSLSPLAGGIGGEKYF
clone size: few
V gene: TRBV7-2
CDR3 length: 18
J gene: TRBJ2-7
D gene: TRBD2

CDR3 DNA: TGTGCCAGCACCCCAACTGGGACGCCGGCCTACGAGCAGTACTTC
CDR3 protein: CASTPTGTPAYEQYF
clone size: NA
V gene: TRBV7-8
CDR3 length: 15
J gene: TRBJ2-7
D gene: NA

CDR3 DNA: TGTGCCAGCAGTGAAGTAGGCTACGAGCAGTACTTC
CDR3 protein: CASSEVGYEQYF
clone size: NA
V gene: TRBV7-9
CDR3 length: 12
J gene: TRBJ2-7
D gene: NA

CDR3 DNA: TGCGCCAGCAGCGCCACTGGGGGCTCTCTTGAGCAGTTCTTC
CDR3 protein: CASSATGGSLEQFF
clone size: NA
V gene: TRBV5-1
CDR3 length: 14
J gene: TRBJ2-1
D gene: NA

CDR3 DNA: TGTGCCATCAGTGACGGCAGGTCTCCCTACGAGCAGTACTTC
CDR3 protein: CAISDGRSPYEQYF
clone size: NA
V gene: TRBV10-3
CDR3 length: 14
J gene: TRBJ2-7
D gene: NA

CDR3 DNA: TGTGCCAGCAGCTTAGTAGCTAGGCTTGTTGTGAGCAATCAGCCCCAGCATTTT
CDR3 protein: CASSLVARLVVSNQPQHF
clone size: few
V gene: TRBV7-8
CDR3 length: 18
J gene: TRBJ1-5
D gene: NA

CDR3 DNA: TGTGCCAGCAGCTTCTGGACAGGGGGCAAAGATACGCAGTATTTT
CDR3 protein: CASSFWTGGKDTQYF
clone size: many
V gene: TRBV7-2
CDR3 length: 15
J gene: TRBJ2-3
D gene: TRBD1

CDR3 DNA: TGCGCCAGCAGCCATCCAAACCTTCGGGTAACTAGCACAGATACGCAGTATTTT
CDR3 protein: CASSHPNLRVTSTDTQYF
clone size: few
V gene: TRBV4-1
CDR3 length: 18
J gene: TRBJ2-3
D gene: NA

CDR3 DNA: TGTGCCAGCAGCTCCGGACGGACAGATACGCAGTATTTT
CDR3 protein: CASSSGRTDTQYF
clone size: many
V gene: TRBV7-2
CDR3 length: 13
J gene: TRBJ2-3
D gene: NA

CDR3 DNA: TGTGCCAGCAAAAAGACAGGGGATGACACTGAAGCTTTCTTT
CDR3 protein: CASKKTGDDTEAFF
clone size: few
V gene: TRBV5-4
CDR3 length: 14
J gene: TRBJ1-1
D gene: TRBD1

CDR3 DNA: TGTGCCAGCAGCGCCGGGGGAGCCGATTTGGCCTACGAGCAGTACTTC
CDR3 protein: CASSAGGADLAYEQYF
clone size: NA
V gene: TRBV9
CDR3 length: 16
J gene: TRBJ2-7
D gene: NA

CDR3 DNA: TGTGCCAGCAGTTATGGAGGACGGAGCACTGAAGCTTTCTTT
CDR3 protein: CASSYGGRSTEAFF
clone size: few
V gene: TRBV27
CDR3 length: 14
J gene: TRBJ1-1
D gene: NA

CDR3 DNA: TGTGCCAGCAGTTCCGACAGGAGCTCTGGAAACACCATATATTTT
CDR3 protein: CASSSDRSSGNTIYF
clone size: many
V gene: TRBV7-6
CDR3 length: 15
J gene: TRBJ1-3
D gene: NA

CDR3 DNA: TGTGCCAGCAGAGGACTAGCGGCAAACAAAAACATTCAGTACTTC
CDR3 protein: CASRGLAANKNIQYF
clone size: NA
V gene: TRBV27
CDR3 length: 15
J gene: TRBJ2-4
D gene: TRBD2

CDR3 DNA: TGTGCCAGCAGGCCAACCGGGGCAGGCGGCCCGGTTAATGAAAAACTGTTTTTT
CDR3 protein: CASRPTGAGGPVNEKLFF
clone size: few
V gene: TRBV7-8
CDR3 length: 18
J gene: TRBJ1-4
D gene: NA

CDR3 DNA: TGCAGTGCTAGTCGCGGGACTAGCGGTAGGCAAGAGACCCAGTACTTC
CDR3 protein: CSASRGTSGRQETQYF
clone size: once
V gene: TRBV20-1
CDR3 length: 16
J gene: TRBJ2-5
D gene: TRBD2

CDR3 DNA: TGCGCCAGCAGCCAAGAGAGCGGGAGGTTCCATGAGCAGTTCTTC
CDR3 protein: CASSQESGRFHEQFF
clone size: NA
V gene: TRBV4-3
CDR3 length: 15
J gene: TRBJ2-1
D gene: TRBD2

CDR3 DNA: TGCGCCAGCAGCCAAGATCGGGGAATTGAAGCTTTCTTT
CDR3 protein: CASSQDRGIEAFF
clone size: NA
V gene: TRBV4-3
CDR3 length: 13
J gene: TRBJ1-1
D gene: NA